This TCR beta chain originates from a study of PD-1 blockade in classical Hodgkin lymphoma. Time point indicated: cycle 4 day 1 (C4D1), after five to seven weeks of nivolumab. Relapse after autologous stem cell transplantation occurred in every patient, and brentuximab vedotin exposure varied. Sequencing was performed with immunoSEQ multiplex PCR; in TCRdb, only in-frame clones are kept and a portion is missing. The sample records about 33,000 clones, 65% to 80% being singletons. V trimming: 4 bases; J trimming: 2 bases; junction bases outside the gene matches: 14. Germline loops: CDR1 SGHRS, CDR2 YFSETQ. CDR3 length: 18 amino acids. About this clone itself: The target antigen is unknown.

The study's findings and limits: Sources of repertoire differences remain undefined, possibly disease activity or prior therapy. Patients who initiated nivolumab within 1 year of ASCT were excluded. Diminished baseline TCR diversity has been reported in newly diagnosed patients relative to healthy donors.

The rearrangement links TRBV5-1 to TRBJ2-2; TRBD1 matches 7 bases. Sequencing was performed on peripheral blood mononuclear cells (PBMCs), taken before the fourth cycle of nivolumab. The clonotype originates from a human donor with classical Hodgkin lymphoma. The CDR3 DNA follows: TGCGCCAGCAGCCCAAAAGGCCGACAGGGCGGAAACACCGGGGAGCTGTTTTTT. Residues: CASSPKGRQGGNTGELFF.